A single sample gave rise to the 22 T cell receptor beta chains below, sequenced in a study of blood T cell repertoires in COVID-19. TCRdb's copy holds only in-frame clones and misses some; the assay was immunoSEQ multiplex PCR. This sample yields 200,000 to 250,000 clones, of which roughly 85% are seen a single time; about 3.6% belongs to the top ten. The sequenced material came from peripheral blood. Receptors originate from a woman of 80 years or more with acute or convalescent COVID-19.

The gene calls are TRBV4-3 and TRBJ1-1; no firm D call. The CDR3 has 16 amino acids. Germline values: CDR1 LGHNA, CDR2 YSLEER. V was cut by 0 bases and J by 2 bases, with 13 bases left in between. Here the CDR3 DNA reads TGCGCCAGCAGCCAAGATCTCTTGGACTATAACACTGAAGCTTTCTTT. It translates to CASSQDLLDYNTEAFF.

This clone was counted a few times. The rearrangement joins TRBV5-1 to TRBJ2-2; 9 bases agree with TRBD1. V shed 3 bases and J 6 bases; nucleotides not matched to a gene: 3. The CDR3 is 14 residues long. The germline CDR1 and CDR2 sequences are SGHRS and YFSETQ. Written as DNA, the CDR3 is TGCGCCAGCAGCTGGGACAGGGAAGCCGGGGAGCTGTTTTTT. Protein sequence: CASSWDREAGELFF.

The chain links TRBV19 to TRBJ2-2, with TRBD2 matching 10 bases. Germline V gene lookup returns CDR1 LNHDA and CDR2 SQIVND (reference sequence). The CDR3 covers 14 residues. V dropped 9 bases and J dropped 4; count of bases not matched to a gene: 5. CDR3 sequence (DNA): TGTGCCAGCGGACTAGCGGTCGGCACCGGGGAGCTGTTTTTT. As protein: CASGLAVGTGELFF.

V usage is TRBV23-1 and J usage is TRBJ1-4; D uncertain. TRBV23-1 is flagged as an ORF with uncertain function. This CDR3 is built from 14 residues. Trimming took off 5 bases at V and 8 bases at J, with 15 bases between the two ends. In DNA, the CDR3 is TGCGCCAGCAGTGAGCCTGGTGTGCGGGAAAAACTGTTTTTT. Protein product: CASSEPGVREKLFF.

The chain links TRBV11-2 to TRBJ2-7; D is possibly TRBD2 (6 bases). Trimming pared 5 bases from V and 5 bases from J, leaving 13 bases between. The CDR3 covers 13 residues. Germline CDR1 is SGHAT and CDR2 is FQNNGV. The CDR3 sequence: CASSLGGTDEQYF. As DNA, the CDR3 is TGTGCCAGCAGCCTTGGGGGGACTGACGAGCAGTACTTC.

The CDR3, as DNA: TGTGCCAGCAGCTTAGGCGTTAGCGGGCTTAGCACAGATACGCAGTATTTT. Translation gives CASSLGVSGLSTDTQYF. V gene TRBV7-6 combines with J gene TRBJ2-3, with 7 bases that match TRBD2. This CDR3 comprises 17 residues. V shed 1 base and J 0 bases; nucleotides not matched to a gene: 7. The germline CDR1 and CDR2 sequences are SGHVS and FNYEAQ.

The chain has TRBV6-1 and TRBJ1-6; D possibly corresponds to TRBD1 (6 bases). Germline V lookup: CDR1 MNHNS, CDR2 SASEGT. The germline V and J ends were trimmed by 3 bases and 11 bases, with 14 bases remaining between them. This CDR3 has 14 residues. The CDR3 DNA reads as TGTGCCAGCAGTGAGGGTTTAGGGGGAGCACCCCTCCACTTT. Its translation is CASSEGLGGAPLHF.

In DNA, the CDR3 is TGTGCCAGCTCACGTATAGCGGATACCGACAATGAGCAGTTCTTC. Translation gives CASSRIADTDNEQFF. The V call is TRBV6-5, the J call TRBJ2-1; perhaps TRBD2 as D (6 bases). Germline CDR1 and CDR2: MNHEY and SVGAGI. Trimming took off 8 bases at V and 5 bases at J, with 19 bases between the two ends. This CDR3 region has 15 residues.

The genes are TRBV19 and TRBJ1-5, with D perhaps matching TRBD1 (5 bases). Germline CDR1 is LNHDA and CDR2 is SQIVND (reference sequence). This CDR3 has 15 residues. The V and J ends lost 7 bases and 6 bases respectively, with 19 bases between them. The CDR3 spells CASTLRGERGQPQHF. The CDR3 DNA reads as TGTGCCAGTACGTTGCGTGGGGAAAGGGGTCAGCCCCAGCATTTT.

The V and J genes are TRBV30 and TRBJ1-5; 7 bases align to TRBD1. The CDR3 contains 15 residues. Trimming removed 4 bases from V and 3 bases from J; junction bases left unmatched: 9. The germline V gene has CDR1 GTSNPN and CDR2 SVGIG (reference sequence). CDR3 in amino acids: CAWTKGGSTNQPQHF. CDR3 nucleotides: TGTGCCTGGACTAAAGGGGGCAGCACCAATCAGCCCCAGCATTTT.

This clone appeared a few times. The chain is built from TRBV4-1 and TRBJ1-5; 7 positions agree with TRBD1. J gave up 5 bases and V 0 bases, and 7 bases lay outside the gene matches. The CDR3 totals 16 residues. Germline loops: CDR1 MGHRA, CDR2 YSYEKL. This CDR3 reads CASSQEGGGGHQPQHF. CDR3 nucleotide sequence: TGCGCCAGCAGCCAAGAGGGAGGAGGGGGCCATCAGCCCCAGCATTTT.

The chain uses TRBV5-1 and TRBJ2-2, with a weak D call TRBD2 (6 bases). This CDR3 has 14 amino acids. Trimming left V 2 bases short and J 6 bases short, with 11 bases between. Germline values: CDR1 SGHRS, CDR2 YFSETQ. CDR3 in amino acids: CASSLLREAGELFF. Written as DNA, the CDR3 is TGCGCCAGCAGCTTATTGAGGGAGGCCGGGGAGCTGTTTTTT.

This clone was observed a few times. The V call is TRBV9, the J call TRBJ2-7; D may be TRBD2 (5 bases). V shed 3 bases and J shed 5 bases, with 21 bases lying between them. In germline, CDR1 is SGDLS, CDR2 YYNGEE. The CDR3 loop spans 16 amino acids. The chain's CDR3 is CASSALKTSSDHEQYF. The DNA for the CDR3 is TGTGCCAGCAGCGCCCTCAAAACTAGTAGTGACCACGAGCAGTACTTC. The full variable domain, completed using reference TRBV9 and TRBJ2-7, is DSGVTQTPKHLITATGQRVTLRCSPRSGDLSVYWYQQSLDQGLQFLIQYYNGEERAKGNILERFSAQQFPDLHSELNLSSLELGDSALYFCASSALKTSSDHEQYFGPGTRLTVT.

This clone was recorded once. The gene calls are TRBV5-5 and TRBJ2-7; 9 nucleotides agree with TRBD1. Germline CDR1 SGHKS, CDR2 YYEKEE (reference sequence). This CDR3 contains 16 residues. The junction had 8 bases not matched to a gene; V was cut back by 0 bases and J by 4 bases. The CDR3: CASSLAVADRGYEQYF. CDR3 DNA sequence: TGTGCCAGCAGCTTGGCCGTAGCAGACAGGGGGTACGAGCAGTACTTC.

Concerning this clone: Relative to the germline gene, one junction end is altered; a read error may explain this. The CDR3 region has the DNA TGTGCTAGCAGCGCGACAGGGGGGGAGTTACATTTT. Encoded protein: CASSATGGELHF. This chain uses TRBV7-7 with TRBJ1-5; 9 bases match TRBD1. CDR3 length: 12 amino acids. Germline values: CDR1 SSHAT, CDR2 FNYEAQ (reference sequence).

The V and J genes are TRBV5-6 and TRBJ2-3, with 7 bases aligning to TRBD2. Germline V lookup: CDR1 SGHDT, CDR2 YYEEEE. Trimming removed 0 bases from V and 1 base from J; junction bases left unmatched: 2. This CDR3 contains 15 residues. The CDR3 nucleotides are TGTGCCAGCAGCTTGGGCAGCGGGGGCACAGATACGCAGTATTTT. This codes for CASSLGSGGTDTQYF.

The chain combines TRBV9 with TRBJ2-2, with 9 positions matching TRBD2. V lost 7 bases, J lost 6 bases, and 10 bases stayed unmatched. CDR1 and CDR2 from the germline V gene are SGDLS and YYNGEE. CDR3 length equals 15 residues. The CDR3 DNA reads TGTGCCAGCGCCGAAGGTAGCGGGGGCCCCGGGGAGCTGTTTTTT. As protein: CASAEGSGGPGELFF.

V gene TRBV5-1 combines with J gene TRBJ2-3; TRBD2 is a possible D gene (5 bases). CDR1 is SGHRS, CDR2 YFSETQ, per germline. This CDR3 has 17 residues. With 0 bases removed from V and 0 bases from J, the gap between germline ends came to 14 bases. The CDR3 loop is CASSLGPSGPSTDTQYF. Written as DNA, the CDR3 is TGCGCCAGCAGCTTGGGCCCGAGCGGCCCTAGCACAGATACGCAGTATTTT.

The rearrangement joins TRBV7-2 to TRBJ1-3; D is unresolved. The CDR3 covers 16 residues. The germline gives CDR1 SGHTA, CDR2 FQGNSA. Trimming shortened V by 5 bases and J by 4 bases, and 18 bases separated the two germline ends. CDR3 protein: CASSMLTYSRGNTIYF. The CDR3 nucleotides are TGTGCCAGCAGCATGCTGACATATTCGAGAGGAAACACCATATATTTT.

V gene TRBV6-5 combines with J gene TRBJ1-1; D is unclear. The CDR3 sequence is 13 residues long. The V gene's germline CDR1 is MNHEY and CDR2 SVGAGI. Deletions cut 8 bases from V and 4 bases from J, with 14 bases between. Written as DNA, the CDR3 is TGTGCCAGCTCGAGTTCACGGGTCACTGAAGCTTTCTTT. As protein: CASSSSRVTEAFF.

The chain links TRBV3-1 (or the pseudogene TRBV3-2) to TRBJ2-7, with TRBD2 as a possible D gene (6 bases). This CDR3 is built from 16 residues. Trimming removed 0 bases at V and 5 bases at J, with 17 bases between. CDR1 and CDR2 (germline): LGHDT, YNNKEL (reference sequence). The CDR3 nucleotides read TGTGCCAGCAGCCAAGAAGCACTAGCAATGTACCACGAGCAGTACTTC. This sequence encodes CASSQEALAMYHEQYF.

This rearrangement joins TRBV5-4 to TRBJ2-2; 13 bases agree with TRBD2. Germline trimming cut 4 bases from V and 5 bases from J; bases unmatched to any gene: 5. The germline V gene encodes CDR1 SGHNT and CDR2 YYREEE (reference sequence). The length of the CDR3 is 16 residues. The CDR3 DNA follows: TGTGCCAGCAGCCTGGGACTAGCGGGGCTAACCGGGGAGCTGTTTTTT. Its translation is CASSLGLAGLTGELFF.